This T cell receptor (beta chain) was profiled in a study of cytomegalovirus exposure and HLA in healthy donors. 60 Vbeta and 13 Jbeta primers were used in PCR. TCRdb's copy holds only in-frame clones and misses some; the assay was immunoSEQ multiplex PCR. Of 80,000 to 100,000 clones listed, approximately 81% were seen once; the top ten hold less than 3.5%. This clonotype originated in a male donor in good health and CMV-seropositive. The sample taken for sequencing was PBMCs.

The CDR3 sequence is CASSEPGGGGTEAFF. CDR3 DNA: TGTGCCAGCAGTGAACCGGGGGGGGGTGGCACTGAAGCTTTCTTT. This chain uses TRBV2 with TRBJ1-1, with a possible D match to TRBD1 (5 bases). Trimming took 2 bases from V and 4 from J, leaving 14 bases between them. CDR1 is SNHLY and CDR2 is FYNNEI in the germline V gene. This CDR3 has 15 amino acids.